This T cell receptor (beta chain) originates from a study of CD8+ T cells in alopecia areata. The wider study: The tofacitinib course ran for 6 to 18 months and was followed by 6 months off drug.

Study findings and constraints: Lesional scalp exceeded normal scalp in clonality, especially in alopecia totalis/universalis. Between patients, shared TCR sequences were less clear than in mice. This was possibly due in part to HLA diversity in the patient population.

Concerning this clone itself: The antigen is undetermined.

Collected material from alopecia areata patients comprised lesional scalp punch biopsies and peripheral blood. Following RNA extraction, reverse transcription yielded cDNA that acted as the sequencing template. Some clones are missing from TCRdb's copy, which holds only in-frame ones; the method was immunoSEQ multiplex PCR. The sample has some 150,000 clones; around half are singletons. This CDR3 comprises 15 residues. The J segment lost 6 bases and the V segment lost 3 bases, leaving 8 bases of the junction unmatched. Germline CDR1 is LGHNA and CDR2 is YSLEER. The material sequenced was CD8+ T cells sorted from blood, taken at week 0. This clonotype was sampled from a human donor with alopecia areata. The chain carries TRBV4-3 and TRBJ2-1, with 7 bases lining up with TRBD2. CDR3 DNA: TGCGCCAGCAGCCAGTCCTGGGGAGGGGCCAATGAGCAGTTCTTC. It translates to CASSQSWGGANEQFF.